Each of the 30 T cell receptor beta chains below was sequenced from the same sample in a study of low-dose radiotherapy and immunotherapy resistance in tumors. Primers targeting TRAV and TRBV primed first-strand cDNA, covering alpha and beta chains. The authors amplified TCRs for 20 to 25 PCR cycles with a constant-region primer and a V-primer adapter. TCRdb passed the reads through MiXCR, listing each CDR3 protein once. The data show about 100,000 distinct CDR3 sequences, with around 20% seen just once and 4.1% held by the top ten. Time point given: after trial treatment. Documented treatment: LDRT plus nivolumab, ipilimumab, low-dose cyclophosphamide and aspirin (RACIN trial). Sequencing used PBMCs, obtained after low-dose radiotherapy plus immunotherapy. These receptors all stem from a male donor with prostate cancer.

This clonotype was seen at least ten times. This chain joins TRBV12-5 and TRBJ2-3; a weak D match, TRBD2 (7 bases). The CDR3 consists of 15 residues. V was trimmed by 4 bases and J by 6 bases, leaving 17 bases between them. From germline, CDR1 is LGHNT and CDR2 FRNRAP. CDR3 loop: CASGSRGGAGDTQYF. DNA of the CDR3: TGTGCTAGTGGTTCTAGGGGGGGGGCGGGGGATACGCAGTATTTT.

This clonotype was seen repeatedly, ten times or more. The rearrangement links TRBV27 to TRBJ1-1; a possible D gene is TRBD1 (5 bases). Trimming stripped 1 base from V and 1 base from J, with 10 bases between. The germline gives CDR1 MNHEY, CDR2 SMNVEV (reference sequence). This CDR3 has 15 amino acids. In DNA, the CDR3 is TGTGCCAGCAGTTTATACGGGACGGCGAACACTGAAGCTTTCTTT. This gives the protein CASSLYGTANTEAFF.

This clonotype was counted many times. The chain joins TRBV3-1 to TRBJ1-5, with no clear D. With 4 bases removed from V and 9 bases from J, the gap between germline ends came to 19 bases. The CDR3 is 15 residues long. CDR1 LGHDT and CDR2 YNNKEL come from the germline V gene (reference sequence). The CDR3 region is CASSLRLGSRWPQHF. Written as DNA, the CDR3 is TGTGCCAGCAGCCTCCGGTTAGGAAGTCGGTGGCCCCAGCATTTT.

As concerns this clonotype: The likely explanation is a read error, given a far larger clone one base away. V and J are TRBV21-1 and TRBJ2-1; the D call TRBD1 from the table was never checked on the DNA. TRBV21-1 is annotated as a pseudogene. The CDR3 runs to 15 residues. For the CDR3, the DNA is TGTGCCAGCAGCATTTGGGCGAGGGTTCAAGAGACCCAGTTCTTC. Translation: CASSIWARVQETQFF.

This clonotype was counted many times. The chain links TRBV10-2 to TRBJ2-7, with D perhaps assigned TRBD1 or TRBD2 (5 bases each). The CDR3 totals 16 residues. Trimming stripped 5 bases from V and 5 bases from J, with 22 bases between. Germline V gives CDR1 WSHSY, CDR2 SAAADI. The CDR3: CASSNIPGPVIDEQYF. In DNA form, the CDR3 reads TGCGCCAGCAGTAACATCCCGGGACCCGTAATTGACGAGCAGTACTTC.

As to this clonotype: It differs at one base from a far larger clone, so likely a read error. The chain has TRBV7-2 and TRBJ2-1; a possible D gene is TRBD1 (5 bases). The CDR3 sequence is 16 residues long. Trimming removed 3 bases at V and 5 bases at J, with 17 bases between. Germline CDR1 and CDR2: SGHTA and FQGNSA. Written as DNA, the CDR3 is TGTGCCAGCAGCTTCCTACAGGTCCTCGTGAACAATGAGCAGTTCTTC. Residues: CASSFLQVLVNNEQFF.

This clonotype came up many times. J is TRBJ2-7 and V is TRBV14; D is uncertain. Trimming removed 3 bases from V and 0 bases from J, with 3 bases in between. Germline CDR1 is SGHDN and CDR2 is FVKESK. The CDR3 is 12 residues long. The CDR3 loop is CASSQSSYEQYF. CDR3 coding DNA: TGTGCCAGCAGCCAGAGCTCCTACGAGCAGTACTTC.

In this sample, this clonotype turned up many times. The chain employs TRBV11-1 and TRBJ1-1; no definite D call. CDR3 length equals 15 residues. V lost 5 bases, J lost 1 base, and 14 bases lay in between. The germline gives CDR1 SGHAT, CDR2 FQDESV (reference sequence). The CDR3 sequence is CASSLLQGSNTEAFF. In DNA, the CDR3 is TGTGCCAGCAGCCTTCTACAAGGCTCGAACACTGAAGCTTTCTTT.

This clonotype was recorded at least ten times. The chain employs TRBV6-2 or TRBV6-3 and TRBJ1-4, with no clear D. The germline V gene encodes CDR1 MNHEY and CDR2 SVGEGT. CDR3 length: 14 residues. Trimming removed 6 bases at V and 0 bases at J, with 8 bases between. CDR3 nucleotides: TGTGCCAGCAGACAGAGATCAACTAATGAAAAACTGTTTTTT. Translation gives CASRQRSTNEKLFF.

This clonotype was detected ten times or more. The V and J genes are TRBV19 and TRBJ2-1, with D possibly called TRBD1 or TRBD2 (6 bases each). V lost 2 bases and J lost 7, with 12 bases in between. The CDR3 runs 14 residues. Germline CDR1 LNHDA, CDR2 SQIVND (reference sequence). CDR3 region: CASSIIQGGNEQFF. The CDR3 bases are TGTGCCAGTAGTATAATTCAAGGGGGGAATGAGCAGTTCTTC.

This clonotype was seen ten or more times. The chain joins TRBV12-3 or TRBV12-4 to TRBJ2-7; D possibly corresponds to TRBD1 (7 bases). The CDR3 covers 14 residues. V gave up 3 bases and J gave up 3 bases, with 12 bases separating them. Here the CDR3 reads CASSLAGQFYEQYF. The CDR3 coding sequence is TGTGCCAGCAGTTTGGCGGGACAGTTCTACGAGCAGTACTTC.

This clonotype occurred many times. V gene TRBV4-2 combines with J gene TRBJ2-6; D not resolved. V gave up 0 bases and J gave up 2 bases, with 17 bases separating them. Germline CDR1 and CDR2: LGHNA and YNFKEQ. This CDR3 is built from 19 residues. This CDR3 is CASSQDPSGRFTGANVLTF. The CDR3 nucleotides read TGTGCCAGCAGCCAAGATCCAAGTGGGCGCTTTACTGGGGCCAACGTCCTGACTTTC.

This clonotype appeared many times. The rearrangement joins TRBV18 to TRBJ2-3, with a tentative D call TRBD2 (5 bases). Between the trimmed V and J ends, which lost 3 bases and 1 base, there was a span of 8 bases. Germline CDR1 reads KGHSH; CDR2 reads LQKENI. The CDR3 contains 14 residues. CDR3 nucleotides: TGTGCCAGCTCACCGGGAGAACGCACAGATACGCAGTATTTT. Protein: CASSPGERTDTQYF.

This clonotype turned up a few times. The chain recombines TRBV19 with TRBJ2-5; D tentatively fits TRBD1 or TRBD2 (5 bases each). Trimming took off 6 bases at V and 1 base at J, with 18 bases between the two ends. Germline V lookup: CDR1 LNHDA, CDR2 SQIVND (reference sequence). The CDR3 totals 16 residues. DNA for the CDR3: TGTGCCAGTAGCCCCGTCGGGCGTGGGGGCCAAGAGACCCAGTACTTC. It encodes CASSPVGRGGQETQYF. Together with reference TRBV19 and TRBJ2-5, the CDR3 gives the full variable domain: DGGITQSPKYLFRKEGQNVTLSCEQNLNHDAMYWYRQDPGQGLRLIYYSQIVNDFQKGDIAEGYSVSREKKESFPLTVTSAQKNPTAFYLCASSPVGRGGQETQYFGPGTRLLVL.

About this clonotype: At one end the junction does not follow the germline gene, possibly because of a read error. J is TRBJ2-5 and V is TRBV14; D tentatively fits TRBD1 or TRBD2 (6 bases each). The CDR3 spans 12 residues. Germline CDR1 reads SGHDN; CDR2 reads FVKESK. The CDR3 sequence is CVSSPGGGTQYF. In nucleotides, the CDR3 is TGTGTCAGCAGCCCCGGAGGGGGGACTCAGTACTTC.

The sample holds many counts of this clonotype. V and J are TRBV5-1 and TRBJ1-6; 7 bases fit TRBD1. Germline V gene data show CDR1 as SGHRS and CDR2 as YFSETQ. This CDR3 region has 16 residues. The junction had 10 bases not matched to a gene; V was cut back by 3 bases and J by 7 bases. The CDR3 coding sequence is TGCGCCAGCAGCTCCAACGCACAGGGGTGGAATTCACCCCTCCACTTT. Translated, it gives CASSSNAQGWNSPLHF.

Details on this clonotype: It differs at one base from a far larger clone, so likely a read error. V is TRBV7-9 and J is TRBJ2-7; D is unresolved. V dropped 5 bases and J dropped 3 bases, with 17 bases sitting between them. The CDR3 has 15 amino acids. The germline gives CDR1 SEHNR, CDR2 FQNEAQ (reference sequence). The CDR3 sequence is CASSLEGSPGYEQYF. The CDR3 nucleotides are TGTGCCAGCAGCCTAGAAGGGTCCCCCGGCTACGAGCAGTACTTC.

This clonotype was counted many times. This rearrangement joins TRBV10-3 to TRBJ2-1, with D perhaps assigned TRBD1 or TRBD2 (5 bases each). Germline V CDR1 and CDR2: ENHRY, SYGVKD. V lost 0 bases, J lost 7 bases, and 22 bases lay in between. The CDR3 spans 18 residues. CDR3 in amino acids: CAISESRWDQPRQNEQFF. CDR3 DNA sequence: TGTGCCATCAGTGAGTCGCGATGGGACCAACCGCGCCAAAATGAGCAGTTCTTC.

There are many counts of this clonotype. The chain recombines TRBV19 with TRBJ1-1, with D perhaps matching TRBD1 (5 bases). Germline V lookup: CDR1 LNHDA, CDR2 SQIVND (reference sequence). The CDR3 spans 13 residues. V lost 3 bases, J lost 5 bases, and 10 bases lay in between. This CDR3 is CASSIGRGTEAFF. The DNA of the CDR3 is TGTGCCAGTAGTATCGGGCGGGGGACTGAAGCTTTCTTT. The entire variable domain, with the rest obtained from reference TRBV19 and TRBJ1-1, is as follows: DGGITQSPKYLFRKEGQNVTLSCEQNLNHDAMYWYRQDPGQGLRLIYYSQIVNDFQKGDIAEGYSVSREKKESFPLTVTSAQKNPTAFYLCASSIGRGTEAFFGQGTRLTVV.

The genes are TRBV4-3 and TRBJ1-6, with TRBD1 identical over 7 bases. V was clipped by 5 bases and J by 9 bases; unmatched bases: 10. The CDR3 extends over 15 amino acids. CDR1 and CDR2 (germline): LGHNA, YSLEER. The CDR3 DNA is TGCGCCAGCAGCGTAAGCCCAGGGGGAGGTTCACCCCTCCACTTT. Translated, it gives CASSVSPGGGSPLHF.

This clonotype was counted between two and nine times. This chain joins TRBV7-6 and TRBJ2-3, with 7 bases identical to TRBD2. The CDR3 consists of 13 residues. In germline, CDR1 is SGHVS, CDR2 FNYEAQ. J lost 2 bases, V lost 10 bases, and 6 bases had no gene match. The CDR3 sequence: CATMRDYTDTQYF. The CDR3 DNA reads TGTGCCACCATGAGGGACTACACAGATACGCAGTATTTT.

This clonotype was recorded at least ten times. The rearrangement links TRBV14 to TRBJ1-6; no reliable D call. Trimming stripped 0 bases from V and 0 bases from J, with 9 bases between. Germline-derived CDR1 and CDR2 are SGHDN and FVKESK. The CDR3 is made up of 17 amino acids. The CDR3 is CASSQEESGSYNSPLHF. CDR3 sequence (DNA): TGTGCCAGCAGCCAAGAAGAAAGTGGCTCCTATAATTCACCCCTCCACTTT.

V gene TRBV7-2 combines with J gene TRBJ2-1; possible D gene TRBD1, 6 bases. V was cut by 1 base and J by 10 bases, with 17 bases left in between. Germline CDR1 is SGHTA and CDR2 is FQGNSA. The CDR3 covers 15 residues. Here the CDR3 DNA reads TGTGCCAGCAGCTTAGAAGAGGGGGTCGGCCTAGAGCAGTTCTTC. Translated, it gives CASSLEEGVGLEQFF.

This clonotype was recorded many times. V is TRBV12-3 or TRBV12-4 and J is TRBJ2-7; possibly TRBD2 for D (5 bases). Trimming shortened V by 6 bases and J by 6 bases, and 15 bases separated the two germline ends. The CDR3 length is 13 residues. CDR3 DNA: TGTGCCAGCAGCCATTCTTCTGGGAGCGAGCAGTACTTC. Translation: CASSHSSGSEQYF.

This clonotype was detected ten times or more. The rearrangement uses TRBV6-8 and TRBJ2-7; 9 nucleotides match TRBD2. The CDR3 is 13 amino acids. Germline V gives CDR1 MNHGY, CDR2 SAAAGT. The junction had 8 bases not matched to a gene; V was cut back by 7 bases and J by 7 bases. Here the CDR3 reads CASTPGLAGEQYF. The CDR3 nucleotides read TGTGCCAGCACCCCGGGACTAGCTGGTGAGCAGTACTTC.

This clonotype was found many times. CDR3 amino acids: CASSLAGTSFGEQYF. The CDR3 DNA sequence: TGTGCCAGCAGCTTGGCCGGGACTAGCTTTGGCGAGCAGTACTTC. This rearrangement joins TRBV5-5 to TRBJ2-7; 9 positions match TRBD2. Germline CDR1 and CDR2: SGHKS and YYEKEE (reference sequence). This CDR3 is 15 amino acids long. With V trimmed by 0 bases and J by 6 bases, 7 bases remained unmatched.

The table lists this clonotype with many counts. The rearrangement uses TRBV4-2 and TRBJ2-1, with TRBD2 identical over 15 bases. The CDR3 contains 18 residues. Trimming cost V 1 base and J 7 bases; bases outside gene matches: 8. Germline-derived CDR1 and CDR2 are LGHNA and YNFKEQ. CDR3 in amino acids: CASSQASPGLAGGNEQFF. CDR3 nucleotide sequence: TGTGCCAGCAGCCAAGCTTCTCCGGGACTAGCGGGGGGTAATGAGCAGTTCTTC.

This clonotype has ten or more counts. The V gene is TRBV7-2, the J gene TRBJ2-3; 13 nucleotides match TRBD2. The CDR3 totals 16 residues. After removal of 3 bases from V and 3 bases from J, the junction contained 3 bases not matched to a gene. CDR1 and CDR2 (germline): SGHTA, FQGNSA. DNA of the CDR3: TGTGCCAGCAGCTTTACTAGCGGGGGGGGGACAGATACGCAGTATTTT. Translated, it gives CASSFTSGGGTDTQYF.

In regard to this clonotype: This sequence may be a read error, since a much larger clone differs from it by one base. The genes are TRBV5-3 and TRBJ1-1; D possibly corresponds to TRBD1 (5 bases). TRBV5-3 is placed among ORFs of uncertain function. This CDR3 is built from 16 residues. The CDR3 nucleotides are TGTGCCAGCAGCTTCCGACAGTGGAGAGGGAACACTGAAGCTTTCTTT. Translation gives CASSFRQWRGNTEAFF.

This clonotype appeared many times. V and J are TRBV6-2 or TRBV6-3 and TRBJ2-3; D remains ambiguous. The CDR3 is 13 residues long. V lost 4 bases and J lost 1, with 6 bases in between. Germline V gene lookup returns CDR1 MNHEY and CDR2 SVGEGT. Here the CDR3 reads CASSSAGTDTQYF. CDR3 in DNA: TGTGCCAGCAGTTCGGCGGGCACAGATACGCAGTATTTT.